The present TCR beta chain was sequenced within a study of T cell responses to AZD1222 COVID-19 vaccine. Overall study: Analyses pooled second doses at about 4 or about 12 weeks.

The repertoire was sequenced with immunoSEQ multiplex PCR; TCRdb's copy has only in-frame clones and lacks some. The table shows around 150,000 clones, with roughly 89% occurring only once. V was clipped by 5 bases and J by 1 base, with 6 bases between them. The V gene's germline CDR1 is SGDLS and CDR2 YYNGEE. The CDR3 totals 13 residues. Material: peripheral blood, obtained on day 0 of AZD1222 vaccination. This TCR derives from an adult in good health. The chain is built from TRBV9 and TRBJ2-2; D is unresolved. CDR3 sequence: CASSSQNTGELFF. CDR3 DNA sequence: TGTGCCAGCAGTAGCCAGAACACCGGGGAGCTGTTTTTT.